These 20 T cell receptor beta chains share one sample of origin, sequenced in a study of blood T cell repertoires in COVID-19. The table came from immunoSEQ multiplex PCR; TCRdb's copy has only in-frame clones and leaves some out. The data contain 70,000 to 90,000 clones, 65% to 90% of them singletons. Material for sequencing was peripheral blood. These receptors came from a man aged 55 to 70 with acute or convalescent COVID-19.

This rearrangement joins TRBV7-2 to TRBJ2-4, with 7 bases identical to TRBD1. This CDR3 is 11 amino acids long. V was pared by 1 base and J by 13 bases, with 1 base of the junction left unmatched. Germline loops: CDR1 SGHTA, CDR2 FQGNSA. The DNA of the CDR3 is TGTGCCAGCAGCTTAGGCAGGGGGCAGTACTTC. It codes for CASSLGRGQYF.

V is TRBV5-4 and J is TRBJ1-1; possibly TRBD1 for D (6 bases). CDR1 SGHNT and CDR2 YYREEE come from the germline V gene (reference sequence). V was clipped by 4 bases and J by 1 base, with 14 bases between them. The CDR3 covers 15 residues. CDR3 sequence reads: CASSRKGGTNTEAFF. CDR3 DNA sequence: TGTGCCAGCAGCAGAAAGGGGGGGACGAACACTGAAGCTTTCTTT.

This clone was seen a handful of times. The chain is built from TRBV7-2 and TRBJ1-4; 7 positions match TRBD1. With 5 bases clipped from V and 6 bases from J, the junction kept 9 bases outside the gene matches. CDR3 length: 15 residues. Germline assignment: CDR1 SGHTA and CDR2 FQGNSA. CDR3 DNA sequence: TGTGCCAGCAGCACAATGGGGACAGTCGATGAAAAACTGTTTTTT. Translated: CASSTMGTVDEKLFF.

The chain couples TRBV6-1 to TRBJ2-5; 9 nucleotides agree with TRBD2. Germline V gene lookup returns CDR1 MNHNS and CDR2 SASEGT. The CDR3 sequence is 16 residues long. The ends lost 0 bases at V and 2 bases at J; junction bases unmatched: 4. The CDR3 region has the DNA TGTGCCAGCAGTGAAGCTAGCGGGAGTGTACAAGAGACCCAGTACTTC. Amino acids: CASSEASGSVQETQYF.

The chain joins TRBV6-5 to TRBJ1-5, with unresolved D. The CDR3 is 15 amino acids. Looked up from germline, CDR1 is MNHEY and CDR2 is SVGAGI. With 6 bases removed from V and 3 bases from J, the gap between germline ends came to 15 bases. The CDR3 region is CASRRVVADNQPQHF. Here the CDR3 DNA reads TGTGCCAGCAGACGAGTGGTGGCGGACAATCAGCCCCAGCATTTT.

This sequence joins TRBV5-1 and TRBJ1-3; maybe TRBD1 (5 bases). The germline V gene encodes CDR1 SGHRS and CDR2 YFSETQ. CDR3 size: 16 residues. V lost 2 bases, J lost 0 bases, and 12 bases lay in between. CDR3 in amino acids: CASSLSGLNSGNTIYF. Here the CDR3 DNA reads TGCGCCAGCAGCTTATCGGGACTTAACTCTGGAAACACCATATATTTT.

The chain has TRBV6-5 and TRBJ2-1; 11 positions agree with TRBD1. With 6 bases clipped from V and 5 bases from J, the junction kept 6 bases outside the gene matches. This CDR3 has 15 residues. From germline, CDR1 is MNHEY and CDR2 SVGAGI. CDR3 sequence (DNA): TGTGCCAGCAGCTCGGACAGGGGGCCCGACAATGAGCAGTTCTTC. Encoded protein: CASSSDRGPDNEQFF.

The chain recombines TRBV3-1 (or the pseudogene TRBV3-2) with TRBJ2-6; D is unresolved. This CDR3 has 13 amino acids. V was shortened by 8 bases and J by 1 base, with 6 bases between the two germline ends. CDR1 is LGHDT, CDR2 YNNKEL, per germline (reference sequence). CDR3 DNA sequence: TGTGCCAGCCATCTATCTGGGGCCAACGTCCTGACTTTC. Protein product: CASHLSGANVLTF.

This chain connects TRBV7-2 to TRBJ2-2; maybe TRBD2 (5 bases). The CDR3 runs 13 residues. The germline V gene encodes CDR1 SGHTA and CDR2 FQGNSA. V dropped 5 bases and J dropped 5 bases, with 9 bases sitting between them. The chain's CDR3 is CASSPQRTGELFF. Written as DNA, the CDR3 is TGTGCCAGCAGCCCTCAGCGGACCGGGGAGCTGTTTTTT.

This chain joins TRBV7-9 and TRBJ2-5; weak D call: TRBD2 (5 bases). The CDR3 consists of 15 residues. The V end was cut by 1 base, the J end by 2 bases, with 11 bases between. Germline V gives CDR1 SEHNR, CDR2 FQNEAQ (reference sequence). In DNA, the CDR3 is TGTGCCAGCAGCTTAGATTGGACTGAACAAGAGACCCAGTACTTC. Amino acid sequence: CASSLDWTEQETQYF.

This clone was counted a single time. This CDR3 is CASSFRPAGSSYNEQFF. As DNA, the CDR3 is TGTGCCAGCAGTTTCCGCCCAGCAGGCAGCTCCTACAATGAGCAGTTCTTC. This rearrangement joins TRBV2 to TRBJ2-1; D remains ambiguous. With 5 bases removed from V and 0 bases from J, the gap between germline ends came to 17 bases. The CDR3 runs to 17 residues. The germline V gene encodes CDR1 SNHLY and CDR2 FYNNEI.

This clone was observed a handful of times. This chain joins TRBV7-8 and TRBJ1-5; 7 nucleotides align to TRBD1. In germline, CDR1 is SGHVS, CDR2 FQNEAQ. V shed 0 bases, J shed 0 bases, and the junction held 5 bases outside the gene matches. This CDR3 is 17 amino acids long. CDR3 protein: CASSLAPTGNSNQPQHF. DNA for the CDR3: TGTGCCAGCAGCTTAGCCCCGACAGGGAATAGCAATCAGCCCCAGCATTTT.

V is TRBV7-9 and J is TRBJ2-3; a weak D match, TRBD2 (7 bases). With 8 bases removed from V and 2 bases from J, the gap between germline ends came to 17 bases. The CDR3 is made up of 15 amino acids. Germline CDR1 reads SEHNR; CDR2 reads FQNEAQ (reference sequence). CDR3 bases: TGTGCCAGCGGCCACCTCCGGGGGGCCACAGATACGCAGTATTTT. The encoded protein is CASGHLRGATDTQYF. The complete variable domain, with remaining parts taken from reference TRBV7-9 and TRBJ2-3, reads DTGVSQNPRHKITKRGQNVTFRCDPISEHNRLYWYRQTLGQGPEFLTYFQNEAQLEKSRLLSDRFSAERPKGSFSTLEIQRTEQGDSAMYLCASGHLRGATDTQYFGPGTRLTVL.

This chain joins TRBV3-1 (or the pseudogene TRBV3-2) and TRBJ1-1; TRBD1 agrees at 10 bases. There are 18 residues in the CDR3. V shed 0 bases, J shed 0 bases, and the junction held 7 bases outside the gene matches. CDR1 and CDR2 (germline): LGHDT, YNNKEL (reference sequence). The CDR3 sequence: CASSQDVRDRGLNTEAFF. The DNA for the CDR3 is TGTGCCAGCAGCCAAGATGTGCGGGACAGGGGACTGAACACTGAAGCTTTCTTT.

For the CDR3, the DNA is TGTGCCAGCATGCGGCTAGCGGGAGAGGGGAACACCGGGGAGCTGTTTTTT. Residues: CASMRLAGEGNTGELFF. V usage is TRBV6-4 and J usage is TRBJ2-2; 10 bases agree with TRBD2. Germline CDR1 and CDR2: MRHNA and SNTAGT. V gave up 7 bases and J gave up 1 base; unmatched junction bases: 9. The CDR3 covers 17 residues.

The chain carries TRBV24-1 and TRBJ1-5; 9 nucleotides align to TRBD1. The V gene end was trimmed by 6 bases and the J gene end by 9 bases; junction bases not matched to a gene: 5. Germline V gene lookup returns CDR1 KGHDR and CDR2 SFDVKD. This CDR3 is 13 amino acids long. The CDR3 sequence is CATSQTGGGPQHF. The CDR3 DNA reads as TGTGCCACCAGTCAGACAGGGGGAGGGCCCCAGCATTTT.

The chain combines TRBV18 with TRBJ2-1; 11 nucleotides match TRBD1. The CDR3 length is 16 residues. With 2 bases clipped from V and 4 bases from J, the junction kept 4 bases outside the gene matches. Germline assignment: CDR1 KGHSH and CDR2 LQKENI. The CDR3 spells CASSPLGQGGYNEQFF. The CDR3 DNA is TGTGCCAGCTCACCATTGGGACAGGGGGGGTACAATGAGCAGTTCTTC. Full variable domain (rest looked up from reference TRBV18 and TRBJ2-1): NAGVMQNPRHLVRRRGQEARLRCSPMKGHSHVYWYRQLPEEGLKFMVYLQKENIIDESGMPKERFSAEFPKEGPSILRIQQVVRGDSAAYFCASSPLGQGGYNEQFFGPGTRLTVL.

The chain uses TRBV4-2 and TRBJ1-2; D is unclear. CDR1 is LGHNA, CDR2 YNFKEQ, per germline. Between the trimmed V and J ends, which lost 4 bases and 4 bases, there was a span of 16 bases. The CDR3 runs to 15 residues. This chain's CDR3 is CASSPPAGMGYGYTF. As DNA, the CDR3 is TGTGCCAGCAGCCCCCCCGCGGGAATGGGCTATGGCTACACCTTC.

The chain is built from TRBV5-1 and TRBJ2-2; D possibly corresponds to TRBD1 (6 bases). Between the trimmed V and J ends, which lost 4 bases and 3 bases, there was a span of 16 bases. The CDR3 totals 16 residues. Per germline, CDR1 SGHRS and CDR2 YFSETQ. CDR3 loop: CASSPYGGAYTGELFF. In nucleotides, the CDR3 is TGCGCCAGCAGCCCCTATGGGGGCGCGTACACCGGGGAGCTGTTTTTT.

The CDR3 DNA reads TGTGCCAGCTCACTAGGACTAGCGGGGGGACAAGAGACCCAGTACTTC. Translation: CASSLGLAGGQETQYF. This chain connects TRBV18 to TRBJ2-5; 14 nucleotides line up with TRBD2. The CDR3 length is 16 residues. After removal of 4 bases from V and 2 bases from J, the junction contained 3 bases not matched to a gene. CDR1 and CDR2 from the germline V gene are KGHSH and LQKENI.